This passage covers 26 T cell receptor beta chains from one sample sequenced in a study of vaccination and CD4 T cells after COVID-19. Antigens for these TCRs are unknown. The Oncomine TCR Beta short-read assay sequenced DNA from cultured CD4+ T cells. TCRdb analysed the PCR reads with MiXCR anew, one entry per CDR3 protein. The sample contains 15,000 or so distinct CDR3 sequences, approximately 50% of which appear only once. Noted treatment: roughly 10-day PBMC culture with coronavirus spike peptide pools or control peptides (ViraFEST assay). Sequencing was carried out using CD4+ T cells from blood, cultured in vitro. The receptor set was obtained from a human donor who had recovered from COVID-19.

The chain carries TRBV24-1 and TRBJ2-5; 11 positions agree with TRBD1. The V segment lost 6 bases and the J segment 3 bases; nucleotides outside the gene matches: 8. Germline loops: CDR1 KGHDR, CDR2 SFDVKD. This CDR3 is built from 16 residues. The CDR3 DNA is TGTGCCACCAGTCGGGACAGGGGGACGCACGAAGAGACCCAGTACTTC. Its protein is CATSRDRGTHEETQYF.

The genes are TRBV12-3 or TRBV12-4 and TRBJ1-5; tentatively, D is TRBD1 (6 bases). The CDR3 has 14 amino acids. V was pared by 3 bases and J by 5 bases, with 11 bases between. The CDR3 DNA follows: TGTGCCAGCAGTTTTGGCAGGGGTTATCAGCCCCAGCATTTT. This encodes CASSFGRGYQPQHF.

V is TRBV29-1 and J is TRBJ1-2; no firm D call. Trimming took 4 bases from V and 7 from J, leaving 13 bases between them. The germline CDR1 and CDR2 sequences are SQVTM and ANQGSEA. CDR3 length: 12 residues. The CDR3 protein is CSVGGGPPGYTF. DNA for the CDR3: TGCAGCGTTGGGGGAGGGCCGCCTGGCTACACCTTC.

This clonotype was seen more than once but under ten times. This chain links TRBV20-1 with TRBJ1-1; the match to TRBD1 covers 8 bases. V lost 6 bases to trimming and J lost 2 bases; unmatched junction nucleotides: 5. There are 13 residues in the CDR3. Per the germline V gene, CDR1 is DFQATT and CDR2 is SNEGSKA (reference sequence). The CDR3 coding sequence is TGCAGTGCCCGGGACAGGATTAACACTGAAGCTTTCTTT. Amino acids: CSARDRINTEAFF.

This clonotype was observed a few times. The V call is TRBV7-8, the J call TRBJ2-1, with D possibly matching TRBD1 (5 bases). V was trimmed by 4 bases and J by 9 bases, leaving 22 bases between them. Germline V gene data show CDR1 as SGHVS and CDR2 as FQNEAQ. The CDR3 contains 16 residues. CDR3 residues: CASSSRLLTVFGEQFF. The DNA of the CDR3 is TGTGCCAGCAGCTCCCGACTGCTGACAGTTTTTGGTGAGCAGTTCTTC.

This clonotype was counted once. The rearrangement links TRBV7-9 to TRBJ2-5; the D is unclear. This CDR3 has 13 residues. Trimming cost V 5 bases and J 5 bases, with 12 bases left between them. CDR1 and CDR2 (germline): SEHNR, FQNEAQ (reference sequence). In DNA form, the CDR3 reads TGTGCCAGCAGCCCGGTGCTTCAGGAGACCCAGTACTTC. Its translation: CASSPVLQETQYF.

The chain recombines TRBV20-1 with TRBJ2-1, with 13 positions matching TRBD2. CDR1 and CDR2 (germline): DFQATT, SNEGSKA (reference sequence). The CDR3 covers 14 residues. With V trimmed by 5 bases and J by 9 bases, 7 bases remained unmatched. The CDR3 loop is CSALLAGGHAEQFF. DNA for the CDR3: TGCAGTGCTTTACTAGCGGGGGGGCATGCTGAGCAGTTCTTC.

The chain has TRBV7-9 and TRBJ1-6; D is ambiguous. V lost 1 base and J lost 7, with 5 bases in between. From germline, CDR1 is SEHNR and CDR2 FQNEAQ (reference sequence). The CDR3 has 13 residues. The CDR3 DNA follows: TGTGCCAGCAGCTTAGATGGGAATTCACCCCTCCACTTT. Protein product: CASSLDGNSPLHF. Filled out from reference TRBV7-9 and TRBJ1-6, the complete variable domain reads DTGVSQNPRHKITKRGQNVTFRCDPISEHNRLYWYRQTLGQGPEFLTYFQNEAQLEKSRLLSDRFSAERPKGSFSTLEIQRTEQGDSAMYLCASSLDGNSPLHFGNGTRLTVT.

The rearrangement links TRBV19 to TRBJ1-5; 8 nucleotides agree with TRBD1. The end of the DNA is better explained by TRBJ2-3, so the J call may be wrong. This CDR3 spans 17 amino acids. Per germline, CDR1 LNHDA and CDR2 SQIVND (reference sequence). CDR3 nucleotides: TGTGCCAGTAGGGGGACAGGTGCACCCCATAGCAATCAGCCCCAGTATTTT. It yields the protein CASRGTGAPHSNQPQYF.

The chain uses TRBV6-1 and TRBJ1-5; possibly TRBD1 for D (5 bases). Germline CDR1 MNHNS, CDR2 SASEGT. The CDR3 extends over 15 amino acids. The germline V and J ends were trimmed by 8 bases and 0 bases, with 14 bases remaining between them. CDR3 region: CASGAGGNSNQPQHF. The CDR3 nucleotides read TGTGCCAGCGGGGCGGGGGGAAATAGCAATCAGCCCCAGCATTTT.

The chain is built from TRBV2 and TRBJ2-7; 11 bases match TRBD2. Germline V lookup: CDR1 SNHLY, CDR2 FYNNEI. Trimming at V came to 6 bases and at J to 6 bases, leaving 7 bases not matched to a gene. This CDR3 has 14 amino acids. The CDR3 spells CASSLSGGAGEQYF. CDR3 DNA sequence: TGTGCCAGCAGCCTTAGCGGGGGGGCGGGCGAGCAGTACTTC.

V gene TRBV7-2 combines with J gene TRBJ2-1; no reliable D call. Trimming left V 5 bases short and J 8 bases short, with 7 bases between. Germline V gene lookup returns CDR1 SGHTA and CDR2 FQGNSA. CDR3 length equals 11 residues. CDR3 nucleotide sequence: TGTGCCAGCAGCGAGTACTATGAGCAGTTCTTC. The encoded protein is CASSEYYEQFF.

The chain recombines TRBV7-9 with TRBJ2-5, with a tentative D call TRBD2 (6 bases). V was shortened by 5 bases and J by 5 bases, with 15 bases between the two germline ends. The CDR3 is 14 amino acids. Germline CDR1 reads SEHNR; CDR2 reads FQNEAQ (reference sequence). CDR3 sequence: CASSPSSGGETQYF. Here the CDR3 DNA reads TGTGCCAGCAGCCCATCTAGTGGAGGGGAGACCCAGTACTTC. The full variable domain, completed using reference TRBV7-9 and TRBJ2-5, is DTGVSQNPRHKITKRGQNVTFRCDPISEHNRLYWYRQTLGQGPEFLTYFQNEAQLEKSRLLSDRFSAERPKGSFSTLEIQRTEQGDSAMYLCASSPSSGGETQYFGPGTRLLVL.

The J gene is TRBJ2-3, the V gene TRBV20-1, with 11 bases lining up with TRBD1. V shed 5 bases, J shed 8 bases, and the junction held 9 bases outside the gene matches. Germline CDR1 is DFQATT and CDR2 is SNEGSKA (reference sequence). This CDR3 is built from 14 residues. DNA for the CDR3: TGCAGTGCTCCTTCGGACAGGGGGCTGGTTACGCAGTATTTT. This gives the protein CSAPSDRGLVTQYF.

The chain employs TRBV6-1 and TRBJ2-1; D uncertain. V lost 6 bases and J 4 bases, leaving 7 bases between the germline ends. The CDR3 is 12 residues long. Germline V gene lookup returns CDR1 MNHNS and CDR2 SASEGT. The DNA of the CDR3 is TGTGCCAGCAGGGCCCCTTACAATGAGCAGTTCTTC. Translating it yields CASRAPYNEQFF.

This clonotype was seen a handful of times. This CDR3 reads CSARGPRWGEKETQYF. In nucleotides, the CDR3 is TGCAGTGCTAGAGGGCCCCGCTGGGGGGAAAAAGAGACCCAGTACTTC. This chain connects TRBV20-1 to TRBJ2-5; D is possibly TRBD2 (6 bases). The germline V gene encodes CDR1 DFQATT and CDR2 SNEGSKA (reference sequence). This CDR3 has 16 residues. Deletions cut 1 base from V and 3 bases from J, with 18 bases between.

V is TRBV7-2 and J is TRBJ2-3; no reliable D call. This CDR3 is built from 15 residues. The V and J ends lost 5 bases and 3 bases respectively, with 15 bases between them. Germline CDR1 and CDR2: SGHTA and FQGNSA. CDR3 coding DNA: TGTGCCAGCAGCCCCAAGGCGGCGAGGACAGATACGCAGTATTTT. This translates into CASSPKAARTDTQYF.

This chain joins TRBV27 and TRBJ2-5; possibly TRBD1 for D (5 bases). There are 13 residues in the CDR3. CDR1 MNHEY and CDR2 SMNVEV come from the germline V gene (reference sequence). V lost 5 bases to trimming and J lost 4 bases, with 11 bases between them. CDR3 in amino acids: CASSHQGRETQYF. The CDR3 DNA is TGTGCCAGCAGTCACCAGGGAAGAGAGACCCAGTACTTC.

This clonotype was detected only a few times. The chain links TRBV7-9 to TRBJ2-3; D is uncertain. Trimming pared 0 bases from V and 0 bases from J, leaving 4 bases between. This CDR3 is 14 amino acids long. The germline V gene has CDR1 SEHNR and CDR2 FQNEAQ (reference sequence). CDR3 in DNA: TGTGCCAGCAGCTTAGCTCTAAGCACAGATACGCAGTATTTT. Translated: CASSLALSTDTQYF.

As for this clonotype: A junction boundary mismatches the germline segment, possibly from a read error. This chain uses TRBV20-1 with TRBJ1-5; D possibly corresponds to TRBD1 (6 bases). This CDR3 is built from 16 residues. Germline values: CDR1 DFQATT, CDR2 SNEGSKA (reference sequence). CDR3 nucleotide sequence: TGCAGTGCCGGGGGTTATGGGGGGCGGTTGGTTCAGCCCCGGCATTTT. Protein sequence: CSAGGYGGRLVQPRHF.

By its share, this clonotype is medium-sized. V gene TRBV20-1 combines with J gene TRBJ1-4; unclear D gene. Germline CDR1 is DFQATT and CDR2 is SNEGSKA (reference sequence). This CDR3 has 13 amino acids. V lost 3 bases to trimming and J lost 0 bases, with 5 bases between them. The CDR3 protein is CSARRATNEKLFF. CDR3 DNA: TGCAGTGCTAGGCGCGCAACTAATGAAAAACTGTTTTTT.

The V and J genes are TRBV15 and TRBJ2-7, with D maybe TRBD1 (5 bases). Trimming pared 1 base from V and 4 bases from J, leaving 17 bases between. This CDR3 region has 16 residues. Germline CDR1 LNHNV, CDR2 YYDKDF (reference sequence). CDR3 nucleotides: TGTGCCACCAGCAGAGGGTTAGGGGATCGAGGATACGAGCAGTACTTC. Protein: CATSRGLGDRGYEQYF.

This clonotype was counted only a few times. The V gene is TRBV20-1, the J gene TRBJ2-7, with 7 bases lining up with TRBD1. The CDR3 sequence is 13 residues long. V lost 5 bases to trimming and J lost 4 bases; unmatched junction nucleotides: 8. Per germline, CDR1 DFQATT and CDR2 SNEGSKA (reference sequence). The CDR3 protein is CSAWTGSRYEQYF. The DNA for the CDR3 is TGCAGTGCTTGGACAGGAAGCAGATACGAGCAGTACTTC.

This rearrangement joins TRBV19 to TRBJ1-5; D call uncertain. With 3 bases removed from V and 7 bases from J, the gap between germline ends came to 7 bases. The CDR3 covers 12 residues. Germline lookup yields CDR1 LNHDA and CDR2 SQIVND (reference sequence). The CDR3 sequence: CASSMRAQPQHF. The CDR3 DNA sequence: TGTGCCAGTAGTATGAGGGCCCAGCCCCAGCATTTT.

This clonotype was counted between two and nine times. CDR3 protein: CASRGQGPGQPQHF. The CDR3 region has the DNA TGTGCCAGCAGAGGACAGGGACCTGGCCAGCCCCAGCATTTT. The rearrangement links TRBV6-1 to TRBJ1-5, with TRBD1 matching 8 bases. V lost 6 bases to trimming and J lost 7 bases; unmatched junction nucleotides: 8. Per germline, CDR1 MNHNS and CDR2 SASEGT. The CDR3 sequence is 14 residues long.

In this sample, this clonotype turned up a few times. V gene TRBV6-2 or TRBV6-3 combines with J gene TRBJ2-3; D uncertain. The CDR3 spans 17 residues. Germline CDR1 is MNHEY and CDR2 is SVGEGT. Trimming shortened V by 5 bases and J by 1 base, and 19 bases separated the two germline ends. The CDR3 loop reads CASSEHESSPGTDTQYF. The CDR3 coding sequence is TGTGCCAGCAGTGAACACGAATCGAGCCCTGGCACAGATACGCAGTATTTT.